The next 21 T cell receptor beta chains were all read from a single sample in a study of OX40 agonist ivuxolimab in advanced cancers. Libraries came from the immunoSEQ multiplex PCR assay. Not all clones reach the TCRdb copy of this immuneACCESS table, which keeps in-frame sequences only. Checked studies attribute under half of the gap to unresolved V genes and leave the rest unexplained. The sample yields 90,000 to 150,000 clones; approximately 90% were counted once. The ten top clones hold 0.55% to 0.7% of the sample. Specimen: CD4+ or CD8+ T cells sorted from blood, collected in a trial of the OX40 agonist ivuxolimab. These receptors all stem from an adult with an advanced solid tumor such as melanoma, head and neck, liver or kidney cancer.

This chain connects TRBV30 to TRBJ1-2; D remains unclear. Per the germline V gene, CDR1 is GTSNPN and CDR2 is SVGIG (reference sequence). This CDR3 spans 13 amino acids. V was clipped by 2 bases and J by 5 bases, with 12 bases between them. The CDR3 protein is CAWSLAGGYGYTF. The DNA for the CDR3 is TGTGCCTGGAGTCTGGCAGGAGGGTATGGCTACACCTTC. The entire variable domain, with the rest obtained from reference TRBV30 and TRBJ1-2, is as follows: SQTIHQWPATLVQPVGSPLSLECTVEGTSNPNLYWYRQAAGRGLQLLFYSVGIGQISSEVPQNLSASRPQDRQFILSSKKLLLSDSGFYLCAWSLAGGYGYTFGSGTRLTVV.

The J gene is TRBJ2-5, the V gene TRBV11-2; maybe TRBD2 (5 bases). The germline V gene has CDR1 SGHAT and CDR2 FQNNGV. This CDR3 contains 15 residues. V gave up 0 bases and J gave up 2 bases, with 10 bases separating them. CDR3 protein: CASSLDFGVQETQYF. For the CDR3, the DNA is TGTGCCAGCAGCTTAGATTTCGGGGTACAAGAGACCCAGTACTTC.

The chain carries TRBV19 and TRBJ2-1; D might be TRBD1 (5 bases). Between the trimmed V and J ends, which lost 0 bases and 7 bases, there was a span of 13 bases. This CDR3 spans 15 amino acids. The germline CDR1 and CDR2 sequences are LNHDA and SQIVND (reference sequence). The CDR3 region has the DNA TGTGCCAGTAGTATAGATCAAGGCAGGACAAATGAGCAGTTCTTC. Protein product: CASSIDQGRTNEQFF.

CDR3 nucleotide sequence: TGCGCCAGCAGCTTGGGAATAGCGGGGGGAGATACGCAGTATTTT. It is translated as CASSLGIAGGDTQYF. V usage is TRBV5-1 and J usage is TRBJ2-3; 10 bases map to TRBD2. Trimming cost V 0 bases and J 5 bases; bases outside gene matches: 3. In germline, CDR1 is SGHRS, CDR2 YFSETQ. This CDR3 has 15 residues.

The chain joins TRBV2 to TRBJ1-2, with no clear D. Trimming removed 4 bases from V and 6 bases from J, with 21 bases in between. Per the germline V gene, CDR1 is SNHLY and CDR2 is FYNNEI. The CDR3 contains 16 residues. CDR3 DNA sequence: TGTGCCAGCAGTGCGGATAATTTAGGAGGAAACCATGGCTACACCTTC. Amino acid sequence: CASSADNLGGNHGYTF.

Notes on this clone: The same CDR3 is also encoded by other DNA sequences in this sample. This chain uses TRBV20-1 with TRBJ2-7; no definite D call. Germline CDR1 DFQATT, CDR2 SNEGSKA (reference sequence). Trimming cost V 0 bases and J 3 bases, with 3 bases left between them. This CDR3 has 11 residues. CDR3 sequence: CSAREDYEQYF. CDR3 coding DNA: TGCAGTGCTAGAGAAGACTACGAGCAGTACTTC.

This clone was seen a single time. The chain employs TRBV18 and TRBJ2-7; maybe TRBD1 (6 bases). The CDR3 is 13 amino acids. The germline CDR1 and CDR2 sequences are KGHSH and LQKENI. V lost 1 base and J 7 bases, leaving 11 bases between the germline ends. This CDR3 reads CASSPLGAKEQYF. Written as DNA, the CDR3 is TGTGCCAGCTCACCACTGGGGGCGAAGGAGCAGTACTTC.

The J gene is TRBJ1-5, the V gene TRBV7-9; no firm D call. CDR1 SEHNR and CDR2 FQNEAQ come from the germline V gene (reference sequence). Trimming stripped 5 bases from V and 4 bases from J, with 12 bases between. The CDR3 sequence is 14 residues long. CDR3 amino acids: CASSKGEGNQPQHF. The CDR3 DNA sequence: TGTGCCAGCAGCAAGGGTGAGGGAAATCAGCCCCAGCATTTT.

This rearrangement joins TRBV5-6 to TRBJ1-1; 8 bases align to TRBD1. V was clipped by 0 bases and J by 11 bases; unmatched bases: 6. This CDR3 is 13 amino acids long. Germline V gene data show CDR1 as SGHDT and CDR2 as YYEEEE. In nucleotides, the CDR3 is TGTGCCAGCAGCTTGGAGGGACAGGCATGGGCTTTCTTT. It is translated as CASSLEGQAWAFF.

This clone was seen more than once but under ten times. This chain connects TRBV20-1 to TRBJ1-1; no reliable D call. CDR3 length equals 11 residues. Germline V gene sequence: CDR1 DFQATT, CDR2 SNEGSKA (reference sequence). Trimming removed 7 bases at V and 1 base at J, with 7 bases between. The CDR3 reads CSVGRNTEAFF. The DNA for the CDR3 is TGCAGTGTAGGTAGGAACACTGAAGCTTTCTTT.

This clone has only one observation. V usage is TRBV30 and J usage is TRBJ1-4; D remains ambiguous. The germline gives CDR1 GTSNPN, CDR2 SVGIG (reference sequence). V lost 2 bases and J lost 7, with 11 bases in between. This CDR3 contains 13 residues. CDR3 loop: CAWSLNPSEKLFF. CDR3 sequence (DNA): TGTGCCTGGAGTCTAAACCCTTCTGAAAAACTGTTTTTT. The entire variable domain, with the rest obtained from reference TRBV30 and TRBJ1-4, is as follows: SQTIHQWPATLVQPVGSPLSLECTVEGTSNPNLYWYRQAAGRGLQLLFYSVGIGQISSEVPQNLSASRPQDRQFILSSKKLLLSDSGFYLCAWSLNPSEKLFFGSGTQLSVL.

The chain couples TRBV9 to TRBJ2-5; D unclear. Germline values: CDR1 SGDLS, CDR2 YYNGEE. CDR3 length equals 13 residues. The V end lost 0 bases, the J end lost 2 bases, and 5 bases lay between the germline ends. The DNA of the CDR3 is TGTGCCAGCAGCGTAGCACAGCAAGAGACCCAGTACTTC. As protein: CASSVAQQETQYF.

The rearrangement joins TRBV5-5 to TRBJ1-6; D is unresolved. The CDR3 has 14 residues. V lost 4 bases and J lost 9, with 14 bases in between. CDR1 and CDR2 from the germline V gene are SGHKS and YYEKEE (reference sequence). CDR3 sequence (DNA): TGTGCCAGCAGCATCGGAGGCCGCGGTTCACCCCTCCACTTT. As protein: CASSIGGRGSPLHF. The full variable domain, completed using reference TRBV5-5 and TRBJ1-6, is DAGVTQSPTHLIKTRGQQVTLRCSPISGHKSVSWYQQVLGQGPQFIFQYYEKEERGRGNFPDRFSARQFPNYSSELNVNALLLGDSALYLCASSIGGRGSPLHFGNGTRLTVT.

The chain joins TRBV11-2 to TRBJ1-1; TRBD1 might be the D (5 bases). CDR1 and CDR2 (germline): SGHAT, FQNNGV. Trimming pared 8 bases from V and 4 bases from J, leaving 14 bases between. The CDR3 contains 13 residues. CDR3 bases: TGTGCCAGCCGCGAGACAGCCACCACTGAAGCTTTCTTT. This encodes CASRETATTEAFF.

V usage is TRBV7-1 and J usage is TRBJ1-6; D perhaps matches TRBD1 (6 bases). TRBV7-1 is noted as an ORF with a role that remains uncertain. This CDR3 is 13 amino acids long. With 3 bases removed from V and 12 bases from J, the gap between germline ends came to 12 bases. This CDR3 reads CASSSTGTEPLHF. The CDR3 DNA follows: TGTGCCAGCAGCTCTACAGGGACGGAACCCCTCCACTTT.

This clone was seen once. CDR3: CASHRVFSETQYF. The CDR3, as DNA: TGTGCCAGCCACAGGGTATTCTCAGAGACCCAGTACTTC. V is TRBV2 and J is TRBJ2-5; D possibly corresponds to TRBD1 (6 bases). Trimming took 8 bases from V and 4 from J, leaving 14 bases between them. Germline CDR1 reads SNHLY; CDR2 reads FYNNEI. The CDR3 spans 13 residues.

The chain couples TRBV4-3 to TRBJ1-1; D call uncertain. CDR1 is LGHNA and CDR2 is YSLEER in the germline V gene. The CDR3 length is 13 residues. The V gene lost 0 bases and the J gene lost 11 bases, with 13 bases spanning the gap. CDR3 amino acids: CASSQEVNGRAFF. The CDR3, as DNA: TGCGCCAGCAGCCAAGAGGTTAATGGTCGGGCTTTCTTT.

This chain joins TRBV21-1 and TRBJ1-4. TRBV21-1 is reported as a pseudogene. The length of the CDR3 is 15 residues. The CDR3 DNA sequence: TGTGCCAGCAGCAAAGGTGGGGGGGACCAGGAAAAACTGTTTTTT. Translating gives CASSKGGGDQEKLFF.

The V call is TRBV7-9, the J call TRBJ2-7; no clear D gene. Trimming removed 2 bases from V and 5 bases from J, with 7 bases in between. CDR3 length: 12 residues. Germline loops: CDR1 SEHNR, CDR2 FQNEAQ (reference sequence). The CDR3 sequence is CASSLTLDEQYF. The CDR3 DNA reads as TGTGCCAGCAGCTTAACGCTGGACGAGCAGTACTTC.

The CDR3, as DNA: TGTGCCAGCAGCTTAGGTGGTGGGGGGGCCAGGCAGTTCTTC. Translating it yields CASSLGGGGARQFF. The rearrangement uses TRBV7-2 and TRBJ2-1; weak D call: TRBD2 (7 bases). Germline V gene data show CDR1 as SGHTA and CDR2 as FQGNSA. Trimming took off 1 base at V and 12 bases at J, with 16 bases between the two ends. CDR3 size: 14 residues.

This CDR3 reads CASSSYGGYNEQFF. The CDR3 nucleotides are TGTGCCAGCAGCTCGTACGGGGGGTACAATGAGCAGTTCTTC. The gene calls are TRBV7-2 and TRBJ2-1; the match to TRBD2 covers 7 bases. In germline, CDR1 is SGHTA, CDR2 FQGNSA. The length of the CDR3 is 14 residues. Trimming took 4 bases from V and 4 from J; bases not matched to a gene: 4.